The rows below give T cell receptor beta chains drawn from one sample of a study of CD8 T cells in ankylosing spondylitis. TCRdb ran MiXCR on the 5' RACE reads and lists one entry per CDR3 protein. The table has roughly 230,000 distinct CDR3 sequences, over 7% seen once; the top ten hold roughly 4.9%. The specimen was blood, either unsorted or a sorted T cell fraction (not recorded which). These receptors were taken from a female donor with ankylosing spondylitis or in good health (not recorded which). The CDR3 runs from the conserved cysteine through the conserved F or W. D genes are given only for firm matches. Part of the rows lack a size; the others show once, few, many or a class for expanded clones.

many,TRBD1,TRBV7-8,TRBJ2-7,CASSSPGDRGIEQYF,TGTGCCAGCAGCTCCCCCGGGGACAGGGGAATCGAGCAGTACTTC
many,.,TRBV28,TRBJ1-6,CASSLAGGGSSPLHF,TGTGCCAGCAGTTTGGCGGGGGGCGGGAGTTCACCCCTCCACTTT
many,.,TRBV9,TRBJ2-5,CASSVEGTRKETQYF,TGTGCCAGCAGCGTAGAGGGAACCCGCAAAGAGACCCAGTACTTC
many,.,TRBV7-2,TRBJ1-2,CASSLGGTIDGYTF,TGTGCCAGCAGCTTAGGCGGGACAATAGATGGCTACACCTTC
many,TRBD1,TRBV7-2,TRBJ1-1,CASSPGGQGRTEAFF,TGTGCCAGCAGCCCCGGGGGACAGGGTAGAACTGAAGCTTTCTTT
many,TRBD1,TRBV29-1,TRBJ2-7,CSVGLDRGKSEQYF,TGCAGCGTTGGCCTAGACAGGGGAAAGAGCGAGCAGTACTTC
many,.,TRBV4-3,TRBJ2-7,CASSLGHKTYEQYF,TGCGCCAGCAGCCTCGGACACAAAACCTACGAGCAGTACTTC
many,.,TRBV29-1,TRBJ2-7,CSVGEGANEQYF,TGCAGCGTTGGTGAGGGAGCGAACGAGCAGTACTTC
many,.,TRBV7-9,TRBJ1-4,CASSLERAANGGEKLFF,TGTGCCAGCAGCTTAGAAAGGGCAGCGAATGGGGGTGAAAAACTGTTTTTT
many,.,TRBV7-2,TRBJ2-1,CASSLVPGTNEQFF,TGTGCCAGCAGCTTAGTGCCAGGGACGAATGAGCAGTTCTTC
many,.,TRBV27,TRBJ1-2,CASSSPAPGPIHSGRPNYGYTF,TGTGCCAGCAGTTCCCCGGCTCCAGGCCCCATCCACTCGGGTCGCCCTAACTATGGCTACACCTTC
many,.,TRBV25-1,TRBJ1-1,CASSVDRSNTEAFF,TGTGCCAGCAGTGTTGACAGGTCCAACACTGAAGCTTTCTTT
.,.,TRBV7-9,TRBJ2-5,CASSPQGRQETQYF,TGTGCCAGCAGCCCTCAAGGGAGGCAAGAGACCCAGTACTTC
.,.,TRBV6-1,TRBJ2-7,CASTQIRTARHEQYF,TGTGCCAGCACCCAAATCAGGACAGCCCGACACGAGCAGTACTTC
many,.,TRBV6-1,TRBJ2-6,CASLSPSGANVLTF,TGTGCCAGCCTGAGTCCCTCTGGGGCCAACGTCCTGACTTTC
many,.,TRBV5-1,TRBJ2-3,CASSYETSTDTQYF,TGCGCCAGCAGCTATGAGACTAGCACAGATACGCAGTATTTT
many,.,TRBV12-3/TRBV12-4,TRBJ1-4,CASSLGGNNEKLFF,TGTGCCAGCAGTTTAGGGGGAAATAATGAAAAACTGTTTTTT
.,.,TRBV19,TRBJ2-5,CASSMSFRQGPETQYF,TGTGCCAGTAGTATGAGTTTTCGGCAGGGACCGGAGACCCAGTACTTC
many,.,TRBV7-2,TRBJ1-6,CASSIQDGILPLHF,TGTGCCAGCAGCATCCAGGACGGGATTCTTCCCCTCCACTTT
.,.,TRBV7-2,TRBJ2-5,CASSLISDNQETQYF,TGTGCCAGCAGCTTAATCTCGGACAACCAAGAGACCCAGTACTTC
many,TRBD2,TRBV7-2,TRBJ2-1,CASSFTSGGYNEQFF,TGTGCCAGCAGCTTTACTAGCGGGGGATACAATGAGCAGTTCTTC
many,TRBD1,TRBV2,TRBJ1-2,CASGTGGRGYTF,TGTGCCAGCGGGACAGGGGGAAGGGGCTACACCTTC
many,.,TRBV4-3,TRBJ2-2,CASSQDFAGGELFF,TGCGCCAGCAGCCAAGATTTCGCTGGCGGGGAGCTGTTTTTT
many,.,TRBV7-6,TRBJ2-2,CASSRDRYTGELFF,TGTGCCAGCAGCCGGGACCGATACACCGGGGAGCTGTTTTTT
many,.,TRBV20-1,TRBJ2-7,CSARAGSYEQYF,TGCAGTGCTAGGGCAGGCAGTTACGAGCAGTACTTC
.,TRBD1,TRBV30,TRBJ1-2,CAWTHRGGGYGYTF,TGTGCCTGGACCCACAGGGGAGGAGGCTATGGCTACACCTTC
many,TRBD1,TRBV6-1,TRBJ1-5,CASSEVTGGGQPQHF,TGTGCCAGCAGTGAGGTAACAGGGGGAGGTCAGCCCCAGCATTTT
.,.,TRBV5-1,TRBJ2-7,CASSLLSDSSYEQYF,TGCGCCAGCAGCTTGCTATCGGACAGCTCCTACGAGCAGTACTTC
many,TRBD1,TRBV5-5,TRBJ2-1,CASSFRGQGNNEQFF,TGTGCCAGCAGCTTTCGGGGACAGGGGAATAATGAGCAGTTCTTC
many,.,TRBV12-3/TRBV12-4,TRBJ1-2,CASSLDAGGLGYTF,TGTGCCAGCAGTTTAGACGCCGGGGGACTTGGGTACACCTTC
many,.,TRBV10-3,TRBJ1-2,CAITPDVFYGYTF,TGTGCCATCACCCCGGACGTTTTCTATGGCTACACCTTC
many,.,TRBV20-1,TRBJ1-5,CSALGPTEGQPQHF,TGCAGTGCTCTCGGGCCAACCGAGGGGCAGCCCCAGCATTTT
many,.,TRBV20-1,TRBJ2-2,CSARAGDTNTGELFF,TGCAGTGCTAGAGCTGGGGATACGAACACCGGGGAGCTGTTTTTT
.,TRBD1,TRBV20-1,TRBJ2-5,CSATHRGGETQYF,TGCAGTGCAACCCACAGGGGTGGAGAGACCCAGTACTTC
many,.,TRBV6-2/TRBV6-3,TRBJ2-2,CASIRSGREGTGELFF,TGTGCCAGCATCAGATCAGGACGAGAGGGTACCGGGGAGCTGTTTTTT
many,.,TRBV7-3,TRBJ2-1,CASSQLQGSEQFF,TGTGCCAGCAGCCAATTGCAGGGGAGTGAGCAGTTCTTC
few,.,TRBV20-1,TRBJ2-2,CSARDQGRVGELFF,TGCAGTGCTAGAGATCAGGGGCGGGTCGGGGAGCTGTTTTTT
many,.,TRBV11-2,TRBJ1-5,CASSGVVYSNQPQHF,TGTGCCAGCTCGGGGGTGGTCTATAGCAATCAGCCCCAGCATTTT
many,.,TRBV12-3/TRBV12-4,TRBJ1-1,CASSPEAFF,TGTGCCAGCAGTCCCGAAGCTTTCTTT
many,TRBD1,TRBV5-1,TRBJ2-7,CASSSPGQNYEQYF,TGCGCCAGCAGCAGCCCGGGACAGAACTACGAGCAGTACTTC
few,.,TRBV7-2,TRBJ1-1,CASSLEGLNTEAFF,TGTGCCAGCAGCTTAGAGGGCCTGAACACTGAAGCTTTCTTT
.,.,TRBV4-1,TRBJ1-1,CASSPIAVNTEAFF,TGCGCCAGCAGCCCAATAGCGGTGAACACTGAAGCTTTCTTT
few,.,TRBV7-2,TRBJ2-1,CASISSGGRNEQFF,TGTGCCAGCATCTCGTCCGGTGGGAGAAATGAGCAGTTCTTC
many,.,TRBV20-1,TRBJ2-7,CSARGRSPYEQYF,TGCAGTGCCAGAGGCAGGTCCCCCTACGAGCAGTACTTC
few,.,TRBV19,TRBJ1-5,CASSLKGPQHF,TGTGCCAGTAGTCTAAAAGGGCCCCAGCATTTT
many,TRBD2,TRBV7-2,TRBJ2-2,CASTLPPASGTGELFF,TGTGCCAGCACCCTCCCTCCGGCTAGCGGGACCGGGGAGCTGTTTTTT